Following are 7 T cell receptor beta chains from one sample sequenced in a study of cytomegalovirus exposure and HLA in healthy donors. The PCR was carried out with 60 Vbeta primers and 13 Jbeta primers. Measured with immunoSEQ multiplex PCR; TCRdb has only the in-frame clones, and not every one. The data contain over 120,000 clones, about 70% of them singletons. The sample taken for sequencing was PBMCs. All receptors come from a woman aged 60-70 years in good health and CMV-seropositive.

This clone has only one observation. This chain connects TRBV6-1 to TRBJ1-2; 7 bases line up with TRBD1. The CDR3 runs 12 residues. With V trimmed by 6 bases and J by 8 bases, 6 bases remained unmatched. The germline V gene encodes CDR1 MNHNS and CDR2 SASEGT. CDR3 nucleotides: TGTGCCAGCAGCGACAGGGCGAACGGCTACACCTTC. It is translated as CASSDRANGYTF.

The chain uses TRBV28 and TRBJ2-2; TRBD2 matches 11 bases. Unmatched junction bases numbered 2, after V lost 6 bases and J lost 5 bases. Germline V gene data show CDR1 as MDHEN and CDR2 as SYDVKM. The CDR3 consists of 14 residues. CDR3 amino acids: CASSLAGGTGELFF. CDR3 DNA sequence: TGTGCCAGCAGCCTAGCGGGAGGAACCGGGGAGCTGTTTTTT.

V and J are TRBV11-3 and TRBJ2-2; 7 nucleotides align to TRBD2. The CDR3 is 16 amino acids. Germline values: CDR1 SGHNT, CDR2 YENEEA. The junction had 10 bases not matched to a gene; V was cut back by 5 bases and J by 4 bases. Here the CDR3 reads CASSRTWTGGTGELFF. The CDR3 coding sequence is TGTGCCAGCAGCAGAACTTGGACGGGGGGCACCGGGGAGCTGTTTTTT.

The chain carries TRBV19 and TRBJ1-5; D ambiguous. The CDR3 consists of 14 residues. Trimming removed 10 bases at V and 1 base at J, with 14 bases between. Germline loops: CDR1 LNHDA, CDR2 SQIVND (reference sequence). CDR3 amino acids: CAISSQMSNQPQHF. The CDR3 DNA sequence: TGTGCCATTTCTTCCCAGATGAGCAATCAGCCCCAGCATTTT.

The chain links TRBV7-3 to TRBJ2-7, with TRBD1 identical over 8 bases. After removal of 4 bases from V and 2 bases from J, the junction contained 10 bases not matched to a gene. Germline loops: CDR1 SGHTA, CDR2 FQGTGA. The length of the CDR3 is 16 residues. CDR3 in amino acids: CASSSSAGTGPYEQYF. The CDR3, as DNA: TGTGCCAGCAGCTCGTCGGCCGGGACAGGACCCTACGAGCAGTACTTC.

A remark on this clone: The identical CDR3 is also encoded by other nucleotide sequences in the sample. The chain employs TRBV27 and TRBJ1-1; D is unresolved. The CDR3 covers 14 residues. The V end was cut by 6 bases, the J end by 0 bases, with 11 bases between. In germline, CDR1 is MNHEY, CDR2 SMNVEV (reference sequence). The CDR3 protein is CASRLGRMNTEAFF. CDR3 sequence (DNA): TGTGCCAGCAGATTGGGGAGAATGAACACTGAAGCTTTCTTT.

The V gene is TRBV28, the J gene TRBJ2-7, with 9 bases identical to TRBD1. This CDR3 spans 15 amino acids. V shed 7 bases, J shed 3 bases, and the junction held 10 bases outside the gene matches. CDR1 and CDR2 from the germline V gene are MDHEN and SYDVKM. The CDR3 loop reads CASTKGQGFYYEQYF. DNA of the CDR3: TGTGCCAGCACCAAAGGACAGGGGTTTTACTACGAGCAGTACTTC.